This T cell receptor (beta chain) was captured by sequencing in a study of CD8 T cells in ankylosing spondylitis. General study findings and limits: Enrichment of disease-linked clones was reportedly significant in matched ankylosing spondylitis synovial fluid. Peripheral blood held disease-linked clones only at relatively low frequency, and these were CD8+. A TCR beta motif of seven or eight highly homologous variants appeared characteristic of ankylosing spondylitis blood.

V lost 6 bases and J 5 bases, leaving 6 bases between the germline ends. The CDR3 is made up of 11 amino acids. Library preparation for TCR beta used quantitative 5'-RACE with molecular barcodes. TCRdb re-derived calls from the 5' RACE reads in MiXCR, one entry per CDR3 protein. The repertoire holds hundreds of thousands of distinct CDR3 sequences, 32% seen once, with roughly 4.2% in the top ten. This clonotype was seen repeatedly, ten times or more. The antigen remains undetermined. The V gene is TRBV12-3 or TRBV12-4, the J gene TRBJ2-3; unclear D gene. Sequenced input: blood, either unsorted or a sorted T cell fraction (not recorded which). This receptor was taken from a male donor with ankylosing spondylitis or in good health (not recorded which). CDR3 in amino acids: CASSVGDTQYF. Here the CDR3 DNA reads TGTGCCAGCAGCGTAGGAGATACGCAGTATTTT.